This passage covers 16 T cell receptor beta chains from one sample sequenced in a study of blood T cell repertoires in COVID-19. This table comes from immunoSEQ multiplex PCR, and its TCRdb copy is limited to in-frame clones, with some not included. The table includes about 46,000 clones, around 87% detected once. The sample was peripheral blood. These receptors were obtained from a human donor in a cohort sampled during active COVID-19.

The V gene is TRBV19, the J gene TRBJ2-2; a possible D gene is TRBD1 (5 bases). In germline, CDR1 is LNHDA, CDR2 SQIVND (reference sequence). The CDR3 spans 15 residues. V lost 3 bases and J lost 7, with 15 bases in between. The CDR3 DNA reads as TGTGCCAGTAGTATTGAGGAAGGGGTCGTCGGGGAGCTGTTTTTT. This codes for CASSIEEGVVGELFF. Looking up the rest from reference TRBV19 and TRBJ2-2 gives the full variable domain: DGGITQSPKYLFRKEGQNVTLSCEQNLNHDAMYWYRQDPGQGLRLIYYSQIVNDFQKGDIAEGYSVSREKKESFPLTVTSAQKNPTAFYLCASSIEEGVVGELFFGEGSRLTVL.

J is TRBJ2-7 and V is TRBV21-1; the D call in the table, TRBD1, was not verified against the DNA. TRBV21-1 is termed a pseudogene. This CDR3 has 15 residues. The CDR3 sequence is CASSKEVGLTYEQYF. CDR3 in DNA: TGTGCCAGCAGCAAAGAGGTTGGGCTAACCTACGAGCAGTACTTC.

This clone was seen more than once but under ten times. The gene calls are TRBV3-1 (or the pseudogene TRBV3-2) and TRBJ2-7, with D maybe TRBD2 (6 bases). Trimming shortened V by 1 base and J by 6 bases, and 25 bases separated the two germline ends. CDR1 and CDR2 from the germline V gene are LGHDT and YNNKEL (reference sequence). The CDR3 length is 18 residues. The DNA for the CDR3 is TGTGCCAGCAGCCAAGGATTTGTCCGACGGGGCGGGACGCGCGAGCAGTACTTC. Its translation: CASSQGFVRRGGTREQYF.

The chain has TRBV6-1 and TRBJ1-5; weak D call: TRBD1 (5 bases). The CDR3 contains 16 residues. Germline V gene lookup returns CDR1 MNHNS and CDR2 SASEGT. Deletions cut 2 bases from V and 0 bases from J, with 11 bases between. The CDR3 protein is CASSEPAGSSNQPQHF. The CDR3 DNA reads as TGTGCCAGCAGTGAACCGGCAGGGTCTAGCAATCAGCCCCAGCATTTT.

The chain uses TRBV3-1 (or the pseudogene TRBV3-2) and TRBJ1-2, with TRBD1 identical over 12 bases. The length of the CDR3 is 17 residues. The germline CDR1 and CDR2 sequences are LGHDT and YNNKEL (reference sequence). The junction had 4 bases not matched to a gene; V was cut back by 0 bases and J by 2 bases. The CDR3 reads CASSQDLGTGGNYGYTF. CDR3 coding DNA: TGTGCCAGCAGCCAAGATCTCGGGACAGGGGGCAACTATGGCTACACCTTC.

CDR3 nucleotides: TGTGCCAGCAGTACCGGGACAGGGTATGTCGAGCAGTACTTC. Translated, it gives CASSTGTGYVEQYF. The chain carries TRBV27 and TRBJ2-7; 9 bases agree with TRBD1. Germline-derived CDR1 and CDR2 are MNHEY and SMNVEV (reference sequence). This CDR3 contains 14 residues. The junction had 8 bases not matched to a gene; V was cut back by 5 bases and J by 6 bases.

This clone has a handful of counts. The CDR3 reads CASSGLAGDEQYF. The CDR3 nucleotides are TGTGCCAGTTCCGGACTAGCGGGGGACGAGCAGTACTTC. The chain employs TRBV19 and TRBJ2-7; 13 positions match TRBD2. CDR3 length: 13 amino acids. The V gene end was trimmed by 8 bases and the J gene end by 5 bases; junction bases not matched to a gene: 3. Germline V CDR1 and CDR2: LNHDA, SQIVND (reference sequence). Combining the CDR3 with reference TRBV19 and TRBJ2-7 gives the whole variable domain DGGITQSPKYLFRKEGQNVTLSCEQNLNHDAMYWYRQDPGQGLRLIYYSQIVNDFQKGDIAEGYSVSREKKESFPLTVTSAQKNPTAFYLCASSGLAGDEQYFGPGTRLTVT.

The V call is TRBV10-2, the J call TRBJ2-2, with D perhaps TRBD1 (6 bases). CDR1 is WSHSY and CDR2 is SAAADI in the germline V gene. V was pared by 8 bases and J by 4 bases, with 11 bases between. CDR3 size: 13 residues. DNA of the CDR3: TGCGCCAGCGGCCAGGGGATCACCGGGGAGCTGTTTTTT. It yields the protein CASGQGITGELFF.

The DNA for the CDR3 is TGTGCCAGCAGTTTAGGACAGGGTAACAATCAGCCCCAGCATTTT. Amino acid sequence: CASSLGQGNNQPQHF. The chain links TRBV28 to TRBJ1-5, with 8 bases identical to TRBD1. This CDR3 is 15 amino acids long. Germline CDR1 MDHEN, CDR2 SYDVKM. The ends lost 2 bases at V and 3 bases at J; junction bases unmatched: 3.

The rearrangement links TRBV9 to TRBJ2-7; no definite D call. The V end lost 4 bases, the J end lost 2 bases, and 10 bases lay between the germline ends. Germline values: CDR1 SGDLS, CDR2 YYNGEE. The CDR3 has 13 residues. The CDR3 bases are TGTGCCAGCAGCCCCTCGGTCACCTACGAGCAGTACTTC. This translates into CASSPSVTYEQYF.

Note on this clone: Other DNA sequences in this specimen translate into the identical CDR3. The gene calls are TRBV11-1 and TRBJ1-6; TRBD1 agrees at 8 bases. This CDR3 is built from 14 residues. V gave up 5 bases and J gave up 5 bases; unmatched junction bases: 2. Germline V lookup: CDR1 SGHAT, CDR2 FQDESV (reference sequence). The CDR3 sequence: CASSRTGNNSPLHF. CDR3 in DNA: TGTGCCAGCAGCCGGACAGGGAATAATTCACCCCTCCACTTT.

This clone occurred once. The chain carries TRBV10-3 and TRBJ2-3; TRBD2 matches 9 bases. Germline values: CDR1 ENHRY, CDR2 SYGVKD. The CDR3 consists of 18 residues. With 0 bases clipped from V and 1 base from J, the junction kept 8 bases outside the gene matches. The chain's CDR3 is CAISESESGGGGTDTQYF. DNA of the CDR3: TGTGCCATCAGTGAGTCTGAAAGTGGCGGGGGGGGCACAGATACGCAGTATTTT.

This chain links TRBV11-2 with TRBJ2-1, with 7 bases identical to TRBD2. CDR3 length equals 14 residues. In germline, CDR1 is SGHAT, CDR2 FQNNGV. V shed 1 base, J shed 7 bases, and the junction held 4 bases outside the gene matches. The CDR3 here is CASSLGPAGNEQFF. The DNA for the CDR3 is TGTGCCAGCAGCTTAGGTCCAGCGGGAAATGAGCAGTTCTTC. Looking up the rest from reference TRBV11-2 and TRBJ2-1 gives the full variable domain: EAGVAQSPRYKIIEKRQSVAFWCNPISGHATLYWYQQILGQGPKLLIQFQNNGVVDDSQLPKDRFSAERLKGVDSTLKIQPAKLEDSAVYLCASSLGPAGNEQFFGPGTRLTVL.

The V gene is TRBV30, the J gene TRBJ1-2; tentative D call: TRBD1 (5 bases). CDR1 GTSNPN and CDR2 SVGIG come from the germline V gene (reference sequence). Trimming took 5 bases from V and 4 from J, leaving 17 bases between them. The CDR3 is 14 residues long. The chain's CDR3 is CAWGTRGMGYGYTF. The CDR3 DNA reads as TGTGCCTGGGGGACGCGCGGGATGGGCTATGGCTACACCTTC.

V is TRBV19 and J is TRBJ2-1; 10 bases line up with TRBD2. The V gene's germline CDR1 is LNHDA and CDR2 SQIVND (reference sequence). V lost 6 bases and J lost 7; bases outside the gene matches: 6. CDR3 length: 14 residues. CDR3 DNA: TGTGCCAGTAGACAAACTAGCGGGAAGAATGAGCAGTTCTTC. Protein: CASRQTSGKNEQFF.

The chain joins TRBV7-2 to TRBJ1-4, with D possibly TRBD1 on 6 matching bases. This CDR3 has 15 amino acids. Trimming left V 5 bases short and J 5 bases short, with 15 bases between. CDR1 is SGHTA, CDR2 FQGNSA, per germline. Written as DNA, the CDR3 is TGTGCCAGCAGCAAGGGGGGGGATAGAAATGAAAAACTGTTTTTT. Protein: CASSKGGDRNEKLFF.